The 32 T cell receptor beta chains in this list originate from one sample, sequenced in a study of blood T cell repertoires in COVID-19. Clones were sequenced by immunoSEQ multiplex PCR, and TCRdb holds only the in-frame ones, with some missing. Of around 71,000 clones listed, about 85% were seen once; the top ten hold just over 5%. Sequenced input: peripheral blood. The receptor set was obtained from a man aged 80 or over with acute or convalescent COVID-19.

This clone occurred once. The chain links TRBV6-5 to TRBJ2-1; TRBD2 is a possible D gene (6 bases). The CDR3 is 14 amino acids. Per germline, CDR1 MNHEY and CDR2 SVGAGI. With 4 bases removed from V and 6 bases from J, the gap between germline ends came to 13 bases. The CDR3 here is CASSSVAVGNEQFF. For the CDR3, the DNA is TGTGCCAGCAGTTCCGTAGCGGTGGGCAATGAGCAGTTCTTC.

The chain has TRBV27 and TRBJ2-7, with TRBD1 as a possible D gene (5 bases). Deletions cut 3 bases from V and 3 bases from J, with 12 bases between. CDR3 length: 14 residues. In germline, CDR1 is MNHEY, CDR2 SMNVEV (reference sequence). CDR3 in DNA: TGTGCCAGCAGTTTTTCAGGGCCCGTCTACGAGCAGTACTTC. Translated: CASSFSGPVYEQYF.

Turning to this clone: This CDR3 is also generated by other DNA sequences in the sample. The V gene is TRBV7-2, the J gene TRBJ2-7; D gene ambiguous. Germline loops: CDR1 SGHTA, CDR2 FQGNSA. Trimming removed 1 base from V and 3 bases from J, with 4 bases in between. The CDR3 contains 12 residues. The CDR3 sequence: CASSLDNYEQYF. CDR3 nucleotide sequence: TGTGCCAGCAGCTTAGATAACTACGAGCAGTACTTC.

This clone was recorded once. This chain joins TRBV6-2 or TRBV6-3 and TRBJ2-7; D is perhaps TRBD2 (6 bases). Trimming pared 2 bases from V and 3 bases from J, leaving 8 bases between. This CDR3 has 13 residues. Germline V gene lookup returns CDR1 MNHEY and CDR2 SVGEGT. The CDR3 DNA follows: TGTGCCAGCAGTTACGGGGGGAACTACGAGCAGTACTTC. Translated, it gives CASSYGGNYEQYF.

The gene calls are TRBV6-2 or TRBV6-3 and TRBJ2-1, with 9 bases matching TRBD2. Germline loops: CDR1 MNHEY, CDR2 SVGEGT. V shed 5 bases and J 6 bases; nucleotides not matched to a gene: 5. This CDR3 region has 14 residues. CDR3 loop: CASSGSGRSNEQFF. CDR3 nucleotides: TGTGCCAGCAGTGGTAGCGGGAGATCCAATGAGCAGTTCTTC.

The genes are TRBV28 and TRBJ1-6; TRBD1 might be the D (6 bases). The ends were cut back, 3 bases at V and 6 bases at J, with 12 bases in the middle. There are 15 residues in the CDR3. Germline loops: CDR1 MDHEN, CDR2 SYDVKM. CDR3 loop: CASSLIQGGNSPLHF. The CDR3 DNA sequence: TGTGCCAGCAGTTTGATACAGGGTGGTAATTCACCCCTCCACTTT.

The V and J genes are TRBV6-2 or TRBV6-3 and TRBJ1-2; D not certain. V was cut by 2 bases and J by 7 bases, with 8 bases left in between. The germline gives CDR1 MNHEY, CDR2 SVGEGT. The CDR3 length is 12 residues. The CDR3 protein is CASSYTTGGYTF. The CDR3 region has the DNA TGTGCCAGCAGTTACACGACGGGTGGCTACACCTTC.

CDR3 in DNA: TGTGCCAGTCCCCAGGGGGGCGAAAGAAGTGTCACTGAAGCTTTCTTT. Its translation: CASPQGGERSVTEAFF. The chain recombines TRBV27 with TRBJ1-1; TRBD1 agrees at 7 bases. This CDR3 region has 16 residues. Germline V CDR1 and CDR2: MNHEY, SMNVEV (reference sequence). The V and J ends lost 9 bases and 4 bases, in that order; junction bases with no gene match: 17.

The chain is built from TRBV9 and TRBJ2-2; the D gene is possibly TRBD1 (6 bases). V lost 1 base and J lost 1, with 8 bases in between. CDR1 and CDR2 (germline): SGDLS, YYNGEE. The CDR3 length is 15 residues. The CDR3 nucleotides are TGTGCCAGCAGCGTACGACAGGAGAACACCGGGGAGCTGTTTTTT. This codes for CASSVRQENTGELFF.

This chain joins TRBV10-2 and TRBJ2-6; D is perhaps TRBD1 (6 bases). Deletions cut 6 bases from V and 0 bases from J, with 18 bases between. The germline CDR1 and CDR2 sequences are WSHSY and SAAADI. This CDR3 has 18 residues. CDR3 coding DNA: TGCGCCAGCAGAAAACAAGCCGGGACACCCTCTGGGGCCAACGTCCTGACTTTC. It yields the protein CASRKQAGTPSGANVLTF.

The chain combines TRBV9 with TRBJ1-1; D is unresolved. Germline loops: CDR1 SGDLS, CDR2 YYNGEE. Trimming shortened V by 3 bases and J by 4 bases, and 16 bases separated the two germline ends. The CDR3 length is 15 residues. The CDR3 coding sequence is TGTGCCAGCAGCGGGAGGGAGGCGGGCGGCACTGAAGCTTTCTTT. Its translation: CASSGREAGGTEAFF.

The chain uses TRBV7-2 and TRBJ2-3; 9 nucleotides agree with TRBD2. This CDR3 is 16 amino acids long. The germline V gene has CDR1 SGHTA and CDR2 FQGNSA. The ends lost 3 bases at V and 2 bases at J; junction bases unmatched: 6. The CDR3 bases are TGTGCCAGCAGCTTCCCCCTAGCGGGATACACAGATACGCAGTATTTT. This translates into CASSFPLAGYTDTQYF.

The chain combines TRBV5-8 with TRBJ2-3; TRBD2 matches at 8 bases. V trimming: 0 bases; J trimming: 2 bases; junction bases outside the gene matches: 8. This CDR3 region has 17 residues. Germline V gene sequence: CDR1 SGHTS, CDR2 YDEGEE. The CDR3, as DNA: TGTGCCAGCAGCTTGGTTGGTAGCGGGGATTACACAGATACGCAGTATTTT. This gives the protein CASSLVGSGDYTDTQYF.

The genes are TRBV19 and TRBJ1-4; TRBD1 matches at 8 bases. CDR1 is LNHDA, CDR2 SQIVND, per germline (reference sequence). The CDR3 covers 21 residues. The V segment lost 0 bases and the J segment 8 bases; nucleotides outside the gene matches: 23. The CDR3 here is CASSIDPRQGPMKNQKEKLFF. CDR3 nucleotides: TGTGCCAGTAGTATAGATCCCCGACAGGGGCCGATGAAAAATCAAAAGGAAAAACTGTTTTTT.

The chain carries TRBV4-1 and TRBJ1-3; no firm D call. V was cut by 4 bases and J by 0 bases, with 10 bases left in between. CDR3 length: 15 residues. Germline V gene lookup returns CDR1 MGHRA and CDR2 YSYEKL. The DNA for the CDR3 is TGCGCCAGCAGCCCCTATGAGGACTCTGGAAACACCATATATTTT. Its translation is CASSPYEDSGNTIYF.

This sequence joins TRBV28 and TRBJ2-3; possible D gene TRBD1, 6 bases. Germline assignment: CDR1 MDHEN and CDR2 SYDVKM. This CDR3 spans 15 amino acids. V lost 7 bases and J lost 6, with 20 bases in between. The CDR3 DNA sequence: TGTGCCAGCATAAGGGCAGGGATAAGGGGGGATACGCAGTATTTT. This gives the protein CASIRAGIRGDTQYF.

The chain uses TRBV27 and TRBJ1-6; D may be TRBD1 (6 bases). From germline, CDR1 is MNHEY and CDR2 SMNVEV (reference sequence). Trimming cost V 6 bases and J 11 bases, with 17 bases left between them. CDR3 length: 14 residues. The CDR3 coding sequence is TGTGCCAGCAGAGAAGAGATTCAGGGGACACCCCTCCACTTT. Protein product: CASREEIQGTPLHF.

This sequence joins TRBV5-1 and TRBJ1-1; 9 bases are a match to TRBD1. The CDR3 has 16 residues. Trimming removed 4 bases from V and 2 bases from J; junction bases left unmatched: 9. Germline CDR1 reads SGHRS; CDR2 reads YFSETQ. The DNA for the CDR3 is TGCGCCAGCAGCCCGGGCGTGACAGGGGGTAACACTGAAGCTTTCTTT. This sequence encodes CASSPGVTGGNTEAFF.

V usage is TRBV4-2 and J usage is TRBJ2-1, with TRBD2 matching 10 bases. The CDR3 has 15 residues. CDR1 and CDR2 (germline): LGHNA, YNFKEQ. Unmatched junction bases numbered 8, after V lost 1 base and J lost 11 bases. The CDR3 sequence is CASSQVEAGGRKQFF. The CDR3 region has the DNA TGTGCCAGCAGCCAAGTTGAAGCGGGAGGGAGAAAGCAGTTCTTC.

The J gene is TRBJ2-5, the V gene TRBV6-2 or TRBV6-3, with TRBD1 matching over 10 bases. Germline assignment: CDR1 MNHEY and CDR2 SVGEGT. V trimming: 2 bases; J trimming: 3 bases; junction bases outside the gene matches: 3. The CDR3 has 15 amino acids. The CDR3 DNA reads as TGTGCCAGCAGTTACACTGGGACAGGGGAAGAGACCCAGTACTTC. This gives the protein CASSYTGTGEETQYF.

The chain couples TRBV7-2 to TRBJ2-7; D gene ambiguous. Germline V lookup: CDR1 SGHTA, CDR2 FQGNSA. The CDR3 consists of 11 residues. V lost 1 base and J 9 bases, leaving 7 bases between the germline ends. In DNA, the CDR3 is TGTGCCAGCAGCTTAGTTGGGCTGCAGTACTTC. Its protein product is CASSLVGLQYF.

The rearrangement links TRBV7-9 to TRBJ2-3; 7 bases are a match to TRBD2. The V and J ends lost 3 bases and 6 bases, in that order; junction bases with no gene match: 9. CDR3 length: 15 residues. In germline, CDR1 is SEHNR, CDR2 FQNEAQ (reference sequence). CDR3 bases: TGTGCCAGCAGCTTCTTGGCGGGAGAAGGGGATACGCAGTATTTT. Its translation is CASSFLAGEGDTQYF.

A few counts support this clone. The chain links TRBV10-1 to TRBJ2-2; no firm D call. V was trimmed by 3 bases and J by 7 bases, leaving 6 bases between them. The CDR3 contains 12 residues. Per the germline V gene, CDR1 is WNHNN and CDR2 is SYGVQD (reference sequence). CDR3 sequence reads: CASSETVGELFF. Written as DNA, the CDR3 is TGCGCCAGCAGTGAAACAGTCGGGGAGCTGTTTTTT.

The CDR3 coding sequence is TGTGCCACCAGTGATCCGAGAGATCCCCAAGAGACCCAGTACTTC. Residues: CATSDPRDPQETQYF. J is TRBJ2-5 and V is TRBV24-1; D not resolved. Germline CDR1 reads KGHDR; CDR2 reads SFDVKD. V lost 3 bases and J 1 base, leaving 11 bases between the germline ends. CDR3 size: 15 residues.

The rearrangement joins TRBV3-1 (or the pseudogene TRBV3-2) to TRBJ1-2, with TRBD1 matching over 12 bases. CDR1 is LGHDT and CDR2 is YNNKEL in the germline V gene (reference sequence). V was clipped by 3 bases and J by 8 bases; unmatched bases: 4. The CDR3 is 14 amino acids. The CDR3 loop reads CASSQGQGARGYTF. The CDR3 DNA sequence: TGTGCCAGCAGCCAGGGACAGGGGGCAAGGGGCTACACCTTC.

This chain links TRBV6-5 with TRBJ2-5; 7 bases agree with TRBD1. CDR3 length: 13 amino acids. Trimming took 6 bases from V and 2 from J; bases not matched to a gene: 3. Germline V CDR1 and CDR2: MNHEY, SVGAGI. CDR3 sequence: CASRQGQQETQYF. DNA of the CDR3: TGTGCCAGCAGACAGGGACAGCAAGAGACCCAGTACTTC.

As DNA, the CDR3 is TGTGCCAGCAGCTTAGGGGGGGGGCCCCCCATCGACGAGCAGTACTTC. Its translation is CASSLGGGPPIDEQYF. The chain employs TRBV11-3 and TRBJ2-7; possibly TRBD2 for D (7 bases). Per germline, CDR1 SGHNT and CDR2 YENEEA. The CDR3 has 16 residues. Trimming cost V 1 base and J 5 bases, with 18 bases left between them.

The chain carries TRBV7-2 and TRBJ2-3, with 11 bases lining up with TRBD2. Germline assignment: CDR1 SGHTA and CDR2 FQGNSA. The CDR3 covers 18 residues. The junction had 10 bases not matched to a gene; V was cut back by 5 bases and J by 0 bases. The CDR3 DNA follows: TGTGCCAGCAGCCAAAGGCTAGCGGGAGGCTCCAGCACAGATACGCAGTATTTT. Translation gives CASSQRLAGGSSTDTQYF.

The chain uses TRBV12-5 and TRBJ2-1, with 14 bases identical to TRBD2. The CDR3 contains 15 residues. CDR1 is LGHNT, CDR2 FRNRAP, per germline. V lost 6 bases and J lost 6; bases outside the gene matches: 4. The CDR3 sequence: CASGPGTSGSNEQFF. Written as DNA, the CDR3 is TGTGCTAGTGGCCCCGGGACTAGCGGGAGCAATGAGCAGTTCTTC.

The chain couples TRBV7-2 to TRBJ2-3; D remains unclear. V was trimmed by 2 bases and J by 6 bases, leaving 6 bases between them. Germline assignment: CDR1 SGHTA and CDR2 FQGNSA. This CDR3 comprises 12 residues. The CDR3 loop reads CASSLYQDTQYF. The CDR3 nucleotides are TGTGCCAGCAGCTTATACCAGGATACGCAGTATTTT. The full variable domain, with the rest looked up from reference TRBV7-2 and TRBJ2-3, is GAGVSQSPSNKVTEKGKDVELRCDPISGHTALYWYRQSLGQGLEFLIYFQGNSAPDKSGLPSDRFSAERTGGSVSTLTIQRTQQEDSAVYLCASSLYQDTQYFGPGTRLTVL.

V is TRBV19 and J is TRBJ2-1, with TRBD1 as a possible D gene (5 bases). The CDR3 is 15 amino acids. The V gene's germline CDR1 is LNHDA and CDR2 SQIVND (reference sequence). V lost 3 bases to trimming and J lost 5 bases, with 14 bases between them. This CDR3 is CASSISQGNNNEQFF. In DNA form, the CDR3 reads TGTGCCAGTAGTATTAGTCAGGGTAATAACAATGAGCAGTTCTTC.

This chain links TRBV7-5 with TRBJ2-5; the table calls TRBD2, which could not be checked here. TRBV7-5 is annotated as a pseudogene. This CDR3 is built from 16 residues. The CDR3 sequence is CVRSLVRLAGRETQYF. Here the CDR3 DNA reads TGTGTCAGAAGCTTAGTCAGGCTAGCCGGTAGGGAGACCCAGTACTTC.